This TCR beta chain is drawn from a study of T cells in Graves' hyperthyroidism and ophthalmopathy. Broader study findings: Classification by a 13 V-J model distinguished ophthalmopathy from stable hyperthyroidism.

Deletions cut 1 base from V and 4 bases from J, with 12 bases between. Looked up from germline, CDR1 is MGHRA and CDR2 is YSYEKL. The CDR3 sequence is 15 residues long. In its sample, this clonotype was seen a few times. What it binds is unknown. TCR beta CDR3 regions were amplified from RNA. The primer set for the first-round RT-PCR of the TCR CDR3 was HTBI. MiXCR, applied by TCRdb to the multiplex PCR reads, yields one record per CDR3 protein. The sample has 310,000 or so distinct CDR3 sequences, over 15% seen once. The clonotype originates from a woman aged 60 to 75 with Graves' ophthalmopathy. The sample consisted of blood. The chain employs TRBV4-1 and TRBJ2-3; D may be TRBD1 or TRBD2 (5 bases each). In DNA form, the CDR3 reads TGCGCCAGCAGCCAAGGAGGGCAGGGACCAGATACGCAGTATTTT. This sequence encodes CASSQGGQGPDTQYF.